This is a list of T cell receptor beta chains from one sample in a study of response to subunit inactivated influenza vaccine. TCRdb reanalysed the RT-PCR reads using MiXCR and keeps one entry per CDR3 protein. Of 500,000 or so distinct CDR3 sequences listed, 16% are singletons. Here the sequenced sample was CD4+ T cells sorted from PBMCs, taken around 2 years after vaccination. The receptor source for this set is a man aged 50 to 75 who received an inactivated influenza vaccine. The CDR3 runs from the conserved cysteine through the conserved F or W. The D gene is left open where the match is weak. Not every row has a clone size; where given, it reads once, few, many or a size class.

>TRBJ1-4|-|many|TRBV20-1
CSAEGDWVNEKLFF
TGCAGTGCCGAAGGGGATTGGGTTAATGAAAAACTGTTTTTT
>TRBJ2-1|TRBD2|many|TRBV25-1
CASSDLTSGRALEQFF
TGTGCCAGCAGTGACCTCACTAGCGGGAGGGCCCTCGAGCAGTTCTTC
>TRBJ2-1|-|-|TRBV24-1
CATSDLPVVGTEKQFF
TGTGCCACCAGTGATTTGCCGGTGGTTGGGACGGAAAAGCAGTTCTTC
>TRBJ2-2|-|-|TRBV5-1
CASSLLFGTGELFF
TGCGCCAGCAGCTTGTTGTTTGGGACCGGGGAGCTGTTTTTT
>TRBJ2-5|TRBD2|many|TRBV29-1
CSVEDGLAGYQFGTQYF
TGCAGCGTTGAAGATGGACTAGCGGGATACCAATTTGGGACCCAGTACTTC
>TRBJ2-1|TRBD1|-|TRBV27
CASSFLGQGLDNEQFF
TGTGCCAGCAGTTTTCTGGGACAGGGGTTGGACAATGAGCAGTTCTTC
>TRBJ2-1|TRBD2|few|TRBV30
CAWSPGLVVEQFF
TGTGCCTGGAGTCCGGGACTAGTGGTTGAGCAGTTCTTC
>TRBJ1-4|-|-|TRBV5-1
CASSLGKGEKLFF
TGCGCCAGCAGCTTGGGGAAGGGGGAAAAACTGTTTTTT
>TRBJ2-2|-|-|TRBV29-1
CSVVGQSNTGELFF
TGCAGCGTTGTAGGGCAGAGCAACACCGGGGAGCTGTTTTTT
>TRBJ2-5|-|many|TRBV12-3/TRBV12-4
CASSLRTGGETQYF
TGTGCCAGCAGTTTAAGAACGGGCGGGGAGACCCAGTACTTC
>TRBJ2-1|-|few|TRBV18
CASSGQGVGEQFF
TGTGCCAGCTCAGGCCAGGGCGTAGGTGAGCAGTTCTTC
>TRBJ2-6|-|-|TRBV29-1
CSVGGERGSGANVLTF
TGCAGCGTTGGAGGGGAACGAGGCTCTGGGGCCAACGTCCTGACTTTC
>TRBJ2-7|-|-|TRBV28
CASRNHYEQYF
TGTGCCAGCAGAAATCACTACGAGCAGTACTTC
>TRBJ1-3|-|few|TRBV6-4
CAGNSGNTIYF
TGTGCCGGGAACTCTGGAAACACCATATATTTT
>TRBJ1-5|-|many|TRBV29-1
CSVGSGGERQPQHF
TGCAGCGTTGGGTCGGGGGGCGAAAGACAGCCCCAGCATTTT
>TRBJ2-4|-|-|TRBV7-2
CASSLNRDGNIQYF
TGTGCCAGCAGCTTGAACAGGGACGGGAACATTCAGTACTTC
>TRBJ1-3|-|many|TRBV2
CASSEVTGGNTIYF
TGTGCCAGCAGTGAAGTCACCGGAGGAAACACCATATATTTT
>TRBJ2-2|TRBD1|-|TRBV12-3/TRBV12-4
CASRKRQGTNTGELFF
TGTGCCAGCAGGAAACGACAGGGAACCAACACCGGGGAGCTGTTTTTT
>TRBJ2-3|TRBD2|-|TRBV7-2
CASSAGGAYTDTQYF
TGTGCCAGCAGCGCCGGGGGGGCTTACACAGATACGCAGTATTTT
>TRBJ2-1|TRBD2|many|TRBV2
CASSRTSGGESSYNEQFF
TGTGCCAGCAGTAGGACTAGCGGGGGGGAGAGCTCCTACAATGAGCAGTTCTTC
>TRBJ2-4|TRBD2|-|TRBV20-1
CSARREGRGAKNIQYF
TGCAGTGCTAGGAGGGAGGGACGAGGAGCCAAAAACATTCAGTACTTC
>TRBJ1-1|TRBD1|many|TRBV9
CASSLMGQLNTEAFF
TGTGCCAGCAGCTTAATGGGACAGCTGAACACTGAAGCTTTCTTT
>TRBJ2-5|TRBD1|-|TRBV4-2
CASSRETGLETQYF
TGTGCCAGCAGCCGAGAGACAGGGTTAGAGACCCAGTACTTC
>TRBJ2-7|-|few|TRBV5-6
CASSLVGTWTHEQYF
TGTGCCAGCAGCTTGGTTGGGACTTGGACTCACGAGCAGTACTTC
>TRBJ1-3|-|-|TRBV14
CASSPRVRTFGNTIYF
TGTGCCAGCAGCCCGCGGGTCAGGACGTTCGGGAACACCATATATTTT
>TRBJ2-7|TRBD2|few|TRBV15
CATSFGTNYEQYF
TGTGCCACCAGCTTCGGGACTAACTACGAGCAGTACTTC
>TRBJ2-7|TRBD1|few|TRBV5-1
CASSFSGTDDRYF
TGCGCCAGCAGCTTCTCTGGGACAGACGACCGGTACTTC
>TRBJ2-3|-|many|TRBV5-1
CASSHGGNFPDTQYF
TGCGCCAGCAGCCATGGGGGAAACTTCCCAGATACGCAGTATTTT
>TRBJ2-7|-|few|TRBV20-1
CSAVRDSFFGPLGGEQYF
TGCAGTGCTGTGCGGGACAGCTTCTTTGGACCCCTGGGGGGGGAGCAGTACTTC
>TRBJ1-5|-|few|TRBV7-6
CASSLGLVGLNQPQHF
TGTGCCAGCAGCTTAGGTTTGGTAGGGTTGAATCAGCCCCAGCATTTT
>TRBJ2-3|-|-|TRBV4-3
CASSQDWATDTQYF
TGCGCCAGCAGCCAAGACTGGGCAACAGATACGCAGTATTTT
>TRBJ1-2|TRBD1|many|TRBV19
CASSIGQGVSGYTF
TGTGCCAGTAGTATCGGACAGGGTGTAAGTGGCTACACCTTC
>TRBJ1-6|-|few|TRBV15
CATSGFSYNSPLHF
TGTGCCACCAGCGGCTTCTCCTATAATTCACCCCTCCACTTT
>TRBJ2-2|-|-|TRBV6-1
CASSEARGPGELFF
TGTGCCAGCAGTGAAGCACGGGGGCCCGGGGAGCTGTTTTTT
>TRBJ2-3|TRBD2|few|TRBV5-1
CASSGPPFTSGGAEDTQYF
TGCGCCAGCAGCGGTCCCCCTTTTACTAGCGGGGGGGCCGAAGATACGCAGTATTTT
>TRBJ2-5|TRBD2|few|TRBV7-2
CASSPRTRSKETQYF
TGTGCCAGCAGCCCGAGGACTAGGTCGAAAGAGACCCAGTACTTC
>TRBJ2-1|TRBD2|many|TRBV20-1
CRAPGVAGDNEQFF
TGCAGGGCCCCAGGGGTAGCGGGAGACAATGAGCAGTTCTTC
>TRBJ2-3|TRBD2|-|TRBV20-1
CSASRGSPRTDTQYF
TGCAGTGCTAGTCGCGGGAGCCCTCGCACAGATACGCAGTATTTT
>TRBJ1-2|TRBD1|many|TRBV12-3/TRBV12-4
CASSLEGGVRYTF
TGTGCCAGCAGTTTAGAAGGGGGCGTACGCTACACCTTC
>TRBJ2-1|TRBD1|-|TRBV20-1
CSARDPRTGYYEQFF
TGCAGTGCTAGAGATCCCCGGACAGGGTATTATGAGCAGTTCTTC